This is a list of T cell receptor beta chains from one sample in a study of control samples from healthy donors and cancer patients. Profiled with immunoSEQ multiplex PCR; TCRdb holds only in-frame clones, not every one. Of about 120,000 clones in the sample, about 89% were seen once. Sequenced material: blood. All receptors come from a man aged 45-65 years in good health. CDR3s include the opening cysteine and the closing phenylalanine or tryptophan. A D gene is named only where the DNA matches it firmly. Rows may omit the clone size; those that give it use once, few, many or a size class.

TRBD1,TRBJ1-5,NA,TRBV5-6,TGTGCCAGCAGCTTCAGGGGGAGCAATCAGCCCCAGCATTTT,CASSFRGSNQPQHF
NA,TRBJ2-5,NA,TRBV7-2,TGTGCCAGCAGCACTGGGGGACGGACCTTCCAAGAGACCCAGTACTTC,CASSTGGRTFQETQYF
NA,TRBJ2-1,NA,TRBV19,TGTGCCAGTAGTGAAAGGACAGCTTACAATGAGCAGTTCTTC,CASSERTAYNEQFF
TRBD1,TRBJ1-2,NA,TRBV2,TGTGCCAGCACAGGGGGCGCGGGTGGCTACACCTTC,CASTGGAGGYTF
TRBD2,TRBJ2-1,NA,TRBV12-3/TRBV12-4,TGTGCCAGCAGTTTAAGGGAGGGCGATGAGCAGTTCTTC,CASSLREGDEQFF
NA,TRBJ1-4,NA,TRBV5-1,TGCGCCAGCAGCTTGGGTTTGGGGACAAGTACTAATGAAAAACTGTTTTTT,CASSLGLGTSTNEKLFF
NA,TRBJ1-1,few,TRBV9,TGTGCCAGCAGCGTACAGGGAGGTCGAACTGAAGCTTTCTTT,CASSVQGGRTEAFF
NA,TRBJ2-7,NA,TRBV27,TGTGCCAGCAGTTCTGAGGGGAGCTTGGGCTACGAGCAGTACTTC,CASSSEGSLGYEQYF
NA,TRBJ2-3,NA,TRBV14,TGTGCCAGCAGTCTTAGCACAGATACGCAGTATTTT,CASSLSTDTQYF
TRBD2,TRBJ2-5,few,TRBV4-2,TGTGCCAGCTGCCCCAAGGCGGGGGGACCCCAAGAGACCCAGTACTTC,CASCPKAGGPQETQYF
TRBD1,TRBJ2-1,NA,TRBV6-1,TGTGCCAGCAGTGAAGACACAGGGGGACCCTACAATGAGCAGTTCTTC,CASSEDTGGPYNEQFF
TRBD1,TRBJ2-7,NA,TRBV10-3,TGTGCCATCAGTGGAATCGATCAGGGGGCGGGCTACGAGCAGTACTTC,CAISGIDQGAGYEQYF
NA,TRBJ1-3,NA,TRBV11-2,TGTGCCAGCAGCTTCGGACTTCGCTCTGGAAACACCATATATTTT,CASSFGLRSGNTIYF
TRBD1,TRBJ1-1,NA,TRBV19,TGTGCCAGTAGAAAGGGGACAGAGAACACTGAAGCTTTCTTT,CASRKGTENTEAFF
TRBD1,TRBJ1-4,NA,TRBV19,TGTGCCAGTAGTATCGTCGGGACAGGGAAAAAACTGTTTTTT,CASSIVGTGKKLFF
NA,TRBJ1-1,few,TRBV3-1/TRBV3-2,TGTGCCAGCAGCCAGGGACTGAGGAACACTGAAGCTTTCTTT,CASSQGLRNTEAFF
TRBD1,TRBJ2-2,NA,TRBV5-1,TGCGCCAGCAGCTTGCCTCCGGGACAGAGAAACACCGGGGAGCTGTTTTTT,CASSLPPGQRNTGELFF
NA,TRBJ1-5,NA,TRBV7-2,TGTGCCAGCAGCTCCGCGGCGGGGGGTAGCAATCAGCCCCAGCATTTT,CASSSAAGGSNQPQHF
NA,TRBJ1-3,NA,TRBV21-1,TGTGCCAGCAGCGGAGGACAGGGGACGGTTGACGGAAACACCATATATTTT,CASSGGQGTVDGNTIYF
NA,TRBJ2-5,NA,TRBV24-1,TGTGCCACCAGTGATCCGGGTCTTGGGGAGACCCAGTACTTC,CATSDPGLGETQYF
TRBD2,TRBJ2-3,NA,TRBV12-5,TGTGCTAGTGGTTCGCCTAAGGGACTAGCTCTCTCAGATACGCAGTATTTT,CASGSPKGLALSDTQYF
TRBD2,TRBJ2-1,NA,TRBV9,TGTGCCAGCAGCGTAGGTCGCGGGGGGACGAACAATGAGCAGTTCTTC,CASSVGRGGTNNEQFF
NA,TRBJ1-5,NA,TRBV6-6,TGTGCCAGCTCGACAGGAGTAAATCAGCCCCAGCATTTT,CASSTGVNQPQHF
TRBD1,TRBJ1-5,NA,TRBV5-6,TGTGCCAGCAGCCCGACAGGGGCAAATCAGCCCCAGCATTTT,CASSPTGANQPQHF
NA,TRBJ2-7,once,TRBV19,TGTGCCAGTAGTCCCACGCCGACAGGCTCCTACGAGCAGTACTTC,CASSPTPTGSYEQYF
TRBD1,TRBJ1-1,NA,TRBV7-9,TGTGCCAGCGAGGGGGCCTCGCCTGAAGCTTTCTTT,CASEGASPEAFF
NA,TRBJ1-1,NA,TRBV6-5,TGTGCCAGCCGGGATTACGGGCCGAACACTGAAGCTTTCTTT,CASRDYGPNTEAFF
TRBD1,TRBJ1-2,NA,TRBV3-1/TRBV3-2,TGTGCCAGCAGCCAGGACAGGAGCGATGGCTACACCTTC,CASSQDRSDGYTF
TRBD1,TRBJ2-3,NA,TRBV11-3,TGTGCCAGCAGCTTTGACAGGGGTACAGATACGCAGTATTTT,CASSFDRGTDTQYF
NA,TRBJ2-3,NA,TRBV6-1,TGTGCCAGCAGTGAACGTGGACGCACAGATACGCAGTATTTT,CASSERGRTDTQYF
NA,TRBJ2-3,NA,TRBV19,TGTGCCAGTATGGAGCGAGCGGGTTACCACACAGATACGCAGTATTTT,CASMERAGYHTDTQYF